Listed below are T cell receptor beta chains from one sample, sequenced in a study of T-cell reconstitution after alpha-beta-depleted transplantation in children. TCRdb reanalysed the PCR reads using MiXCR and keeps one entry per CDR3 protein. The data hold fewer than 750,000 distinct CDR3 sequences, with roughly 23% observed a single time. Source: PBMCs, mostly from graft donor cells, taken 360 days after TCRalphabeta/CD19-depleted stem cell transplant. These receptors were obtained from a boy in the first two years of life who had a stem cell transplant for acute myeloid leukemia, so the T cells may come from the graft donor. Each CDR3 is given with its conserved first and last residue. The order of the fields is J gene, V gene, CDR3 protein.

j_gene: TRBJ1-5
v_gene: TRBV20-1
CDR3aa: CSAGGGTGGNQPQHF

j_gene: TRBJ1-5
v_gene: TRBV28
CDR3aa: CASSLLYQPQHF

j_gene: TRBJ2-7
v_gene: TRBV7-9
CDR3aa: CASSLQGQEQYF

j_gene: TRBJ2-3
v_gene: TRBV6-2/TRBV6-3
CDR3aa: CASSYGLASTDTQYF

j_gene: TRBJ2-3
v_gene: TRBV29-1
CDR3aa: CSVEDLAGGYTDTQYF

j_gene: TRBJ2-7
v_gene: TRBV4-3
CDR3aa: CASSQDGEYPYEQYF

j_gene: TRBJ2-3
v_gene: TRBV6-1
CDR3aa: CASALTGRGEDTQYF

j_gene: TRBJ2-1
v_gene: TRBV24-1
CDR3aa: CATRGDRDYLGDEQFF

j_gene: TRBJ1-2
v_gene: TRBV29-1
CDR3aa: CSVEDRQGDYGYTF

j_gene: TRBJ2-7
v_gene: TRBV12-3/TRBV12-4
CDR3aa: CASSLTRDYEQYF

j_gene: TRBJ1-4
v_gene: TRBV21-1
CDR3aa: CASSNGLGQMPACTNEKLFF

j_gene: TRBJ1-1
v_gene: TRBV29-1
CDR3aa: CSVSRANTEAFF

j_gene: TRBJ2-4
v_gene: TRBV12-3/TRBV12-4
CDR3aa: CASSFRDRGSVAKNIQYF

j_gene: TRBJ2-4
v_gene: TRBV7-2
CDR3aa: CASSPSDRLGGIQYF

j_gene: TRBJ2-2
v_gene: TRBV6-5
CDR3aa: CASSYDNTGELFF

j_gene: TRBJ1-5
v_gene: TRBV24-1
CDR3aa: CATSDPGSYQPQHF

j_gene: TRBJ2-2
v_gene: TRBV5-1
CDR3aa: CASSLPGTGRTGELFF

j_gene: TRBJ2-1
v_gene: TRBV11-1
CDR3aa: CASSLAARRGASVGYNEQFF

j_gene: TRBJ2-5
v_gene: TRBV7-9
CDR3aa: CASSLVGGKTQYF

j_gene: TRBJ2-7
v_gene: TRBV3-1
CDR3aa: CASSPGPSSYEQYF

j_gene: TRBJ1-2
v_gene: TRBV20-1
CDR3aa: CSASPTGASYGYTF

j_gene: TRBJ2-1
v_gene: TRBV15
CDR3aa: CATSRDTGQGIYNEQFF

j_gene: TRBJ2-5
v_gene: TRBV24-1
CDR3aa: CATSDSTGPTQYF

j_gene: TRBJ2-2
v_gene: TRBV5-1
CDR3aa: CASSLYPTGADTGELFF

j_gene: TRBJ2-1
v_gene: TRBV5-6
CDR3aa: CASSLGTGGEQFF

j_gene: TRBJ1-5
v_gene: TRBV11-2
CDR3aa: CASSLEAAHRGNQPQHF

j_gene: TRBJ2-5
v_gene: TRBV29-1
CDR3aa: CSVELSVAQETQYF

j_gene: TRBJ2-3
v_gene: TRBV20-1
CDR3aa: CEPSRGQRADTQYF

j_gene: TRBJ1-1
v_gene: TRBV12-3/TRBV12-4
CDR3aa: CASGKNTEAFF

j_gene: TRBJ2-2
v_gene: TRBV20-1
CDR3aa: CSARKGYTGELFF

j_gene: TRBJ1-2
v_gene: TRBV25-1
CDR3aa: CASSATVPYGYTF

j_gene: TRBJ2-5
v_gene: TRBV5-1
CDR3aa: CASSVVREIKVQETQYF

j_gene: TRBJ1-5
v_gene: TRBV29-1
CDR3aa: CSALLDRNQPQHF

j_gene: TRBJ2-5
v_gene: TRBV29-1
CDR3aa: CSVEAGGQETQYF

j_gene: TRBJ1-1
v_gene: TRBV9
CDR3aa: CASSGPRDTEAFF

j_gene: TRBJ1-4
v_gene: TRBV2
CDR3aa: CASSDGHRGVEKLFF

j_gene: TRBJ2-1
v_gene: TRBV24-1
CDR3aa: CATSDSDRGAYNEQFF

j_gene: TRBJ2-1
v_gene: TRBV5-1
CDR3aa: CASSLVGQLGDEQFF

j_gene: TRBJ2-2
v_gene: TRBV12-3/TRBV12-4
CDR3aa: CASRPQGPNTGELFF

j_gene: TRBJ1-1
v_gene: TRBV20-1
CDR3aa: CSARDRGVGTEAFF

j_gene: TRBJ2-7
v_gene: TRBV20-1
CDR3aa: CSALGPRGEQYF

j_gene: TRBJ1-2
v_gene: TRBV4-2
CDR3aa: CASSPGKMDGYTF

j_gene: TRBJ2-3
v_gene: TRBV7-8
CDR3aa: CASSLARSGGYTDTQYF

j_gene: TRBJ1-2
v_gene: TRBV12-3/TRBV12-4
CDR3aa: CASSLYSFRGRPANYGYTF

j_gene: TRBJ2-1
v_gene: TRBV5-5
CDR3aa: CASSPRQEYNEQFF

j_gene: TRBJ2-5
v_gene: TRBV24-1
CDR3aa: CATSPGTGYRETQYF

j_gene: TRBJ2-3
v_gene: TRBV7-2
CDR3aa: CASRTPITTDTQYF

j_gene: TRBJ1-1
v_gene: TRBV15
CDR3aa: CATSRVRTGGPNTEAFF

j_gene: TRBJ2-1
v_gene: TRBV11-2
CDR3aa: CASSSRLAGYNEQFF

j_gene: TRBJ1-4
v_gene: TRBV20-1
CDR3aa: CSAEKDRGLEKLFF

j_gene: TRBJ2-7
v_gene: TRBV5-5
CDR3aa: CASSYGTQGSYEQYF

j_gene: TRBJ2-3
v_gene: TRBV7-2
CDR3aa: CASYADSTDTQYF

j_gene: TRBJ2-7
v_gene: TRBV5-1
CDR3aa: CASSFQSSSYEQYF